This T cell receptor beta chain was captured by sequencing in a study of regulatory T cells in long-lasting Graves disease. Study-wide results and caveats: There were preferences for TRBV28, TRBJ1-2 and TRBJ2-5 in persistent disease.

This CDR3 region has 13 residues. CDR1 SNHLY and CDR2 FYNNEI come from the germline V gene. The germline V and J ends were trimmed by 7 bases and 4 bases, with 13 bases remaining between them. Building the TCR beta libraries relied on iRepertoire HTBI primers, and CDR3 regions underwent Arm-PCR. TCRdb reprocessed the multiplex PCR reads with MiXCR, giving one entry per CDR3 protein. Here the sample spans over 650,000 distinct CDR3 sequences, about 32% being singletons. Time point specified: persistent/refractory GD, antithyroid drugs over 5 years with positive TRAb. Preparation of the TCR library used RNA extracted from PBMCs. A blood draw put about 9 milliliters of peripheral blood into EDTA tubes. A note on this clonotype: Its antigen is as yet unknown.

The sample in question was peripheral blood mononuclear cells (PBMCs), obtained when the disease was refractory, from a patient treated with antithyroid drugs. The chain is built from TRBV2 and TRBJ1-2; no clear D gene. The TCR was taken from a female donor with Graves disease. The CDR3 loop is CASINLRVYGYTF. DNA for the CDR3: TGTGCCAGCATTAATCTAAGGGTCTATGGCTACACCTTC.